The source of this TCR beta chain is a study of molecular identifiers for immune sequencing clone quantification. Sorting isolated naive CD8 T cells as CD8+CD4-CCR7+CD45RA+ events. MiXCR, run by TCRdb on the PCR reads, gives a single entry per CDR3 protein. The repertoire holds 9,500 to 15,000 distinct CDR3 sequences, 15% to 20% seen once, with around 1.5% in the top ten. Material for sequencing was naive CD8+ T cells from blood, with Jurkat cell RNA spiked in. Subset reported: FACS-sorted CD8+CD4-CCR7+CD45RA+ naive T cells. The receptor was isolated from a human donor in good health. Some libraries in this study had Jurkat cell RNA spiked in.

For the CDR3, the DNA is TGTGCCAGCAGCCCAGGGGGGGCAGATGAAGAGTCCCAGTTCTTC. Residues: CASSPGGADEESQFF. The rearrangement uses TRBV7-3 and TRBJ2-5; D tentatively fits TRBD1 or TRBD2 (7 bases each). The DNA matches TRBJ2-1 better at its end, which makes the J call doubtful. This CDR3 has 15 residues. The germline V gene encodes CDR1 SGHTA and CDR2 FQGTGA.